A selection of T cell receptor beta chains follows, all from one sample in a study of regulatory T cells in long-lasting Graves disease. Via MiXCR, TCRdb re-called the multiplex PCR reads, giving one row per CDR3 protein. The table has around 450,000 distinct CDR3 sequences, 20% to 25% seen once; the top ten hold roughly 7%. Sequencing used peripheral blood mononuclear cells (PBMCs), obtained when the disease was refractory, from a patient treated with antithyroid drugs. All receptors derive from a female donor with Graves disease. The CDR3 runs from the conserved cysteine through the conserved F or W. Fields, in order: V gene, D gene, J gene, clone size, CDR3 DNA, CDR3 protein. A D gene is named only where the DNA matches it firmly. Only some rows state a clone size, as once, few, many or a class for expanded clones.

V: TRBV7-2
D: -
J: TRBJ1-4
size: many
DNA: TGTGCCAGCAGCTTAGTACTTTCGGGGACTGAAAAACTGTTTTTT
CDR3: CASSLVLSGTEKLFF

V: TRBV18
D: -
J: TRBJ1-2
size: -
DNA: TGTGCCAGCTCACCTTCGGACCGAAACTATGGCTACACCTTC
CDR3: CASSPSDRNYGYTF

V: TRBV7-2
D: -
J: TRBJ1-5
size: few
DNA: TGTGCCAGCAGCTACGGCGGTCGGGTGGATCAGCCCCAGCATTTT
CDR3: CASSYGGRVDQPQHF

V: TRBV10-3
D: -
J: TRBJ1-6
size: few
DNA: TGTGCCATCAGTGAGAAGACCGCAGGGTATAATTCACCCCTCCACTTT
CDR3: CAISEKTAGYNSPLHF

V: TRBV12-3/TRBV12-4
D: TRBD1
J: TRBJ1-4
size: many
DNA: TGTGCCAGCAGTGCGGCCGGGACAGAGGGGGAAAAACTGTTTTTT
CDR3: CASSAAGTEGEKLFF

V: TRBV30
D: TRBD2
J: TRBJ2-7
size: few
DNA: TGTGCCTGGAGTGGGGGGACTAGTTACTACGAGCAGTACTTC
CDR3: CAWSGGTSYYEQYF

V: TRBV12-3/TRBV12-4
D: -
J: TRBJ1-1
size: many
DNA: TGTGCCAGCAGTCCGGGACAATTGAACACTGAAGCTTTCTTT
CDR3: CASSPGQLNTEAFF

V: TRBV7-2
D: -
J: TRBJ2-2
size: few
DNA: TGTGCCAGCAGCTTAAGGGCCTCCAGCGGGGAGCTGTTTTTT
CDR3: CASSLRASSGELFF

V: TRBV6-6
D: -
J: TRBJ1-6
size: many
DNA: TGTGCCAGCAGTTACTCGCCCAGGGACTCACCCCTCCACTTT
CDR3: CASSYSPRDSPLHF

V: TRBV29-1
D: -
J: TRBJ2-7
size: -
DNA: TGCAGCGGGCGCCGGGGGATCTACGAGCAGTACTTC
CDR3: CSGRRGIYEQYF

V: TRBV12-5
D: TRBD1
J: TRBJ1-2
size: many
DNA: TGTGCTAGTGGTTTGAGCACAGGGGATGGCTACACCTTC
CDR3: CASGLSTGDGYTF

V: TRBV5-1
D: -
J: TRBJ1-1
size: -
DNA: TGCGCCAGCAGCTTGGACACTGCCTCCACTGAAGCTTTCTTT
CDR3: CASSLDTASTEAFF

V: TRBV6-5
D: -
J: TRBJ2-7
size: many
DNA: TGTGCCAGCAGTTTTCCGCTTCCAGGGGGGCCCTCCTACGAGCAGTACTTC
CDR3: CASSFPLPGGPSYEQYF

V: TRBV5-5
D: -
J: TRBJ2-7
size: -
DNA: TGTGCCAGCAACTACTTCGGGGTTCTCCCTACCTACGAGCAGTACTTC
CDR3: CASNYFGVLPTYEQYF

V: TRBV28
D: -
J: TRBJ2-4
size: many
DNA: TGTGCCAGCAGTTTACCCTTCGAGTTAGCCAAAAACATTCAGTACTTC
CDR3: CASSLPFELAKNIQYF

V: TRBV6-1
D: TRBD1
J: TRBJ2-5
size: few
DNA: TGTGCCAGCAGTGCCCCGGGACAGGGGCTTGGGGAGACCCAGTACTTC
CDR3: CASSAPGQGLGETQYF

V: TRBV5-5
D: -
J: TRBJ1-2
size: -
DNA: TGTGCCAGCAGCTGGCCCGACCACCGGCAATTGAACTATGGCTACACCTTC
CDR3: CASSWPDHRQLNYGYTF

V: TRBV28
D: -
J: TRBJ1-3
size: -
DNA: TGTGCCAGCAGTTTCGCGCGATCGGGAAACACCATATATTTT
CDR3: CASSFARSGNTIYF

V: TRBV28
D: TRBD1
J: TRBJ2-7
size: many
DNA: TGTGCCAGCAGTCCGGACAGGGGGATTCGCTGGGAGTACTTC
CDR3: CASSPDRGIRWEYF

V: TRBV28
D: TRBD2
J: TRBJ2-1
size: -
DNA: TGTGCCAGCAGGCGCGGGAGTATCTCCTACAATGAGCAGTTCTTC
CDR3: CASRRGSISYNEQFF

V: TRBV5-1
D: -
J: TRBJ1-1
size: many
DNA: TGCGCCAGCAGCGTCCTCGCAGAAATGAACACTGAAGCTTTCTTT
CDR3: CASSVLAEMNTEAFF

V: TRBV12-3/TRBV12-4
D: -
J: TRBJ2-4
size: many
DNA: TGTGCCAGCAGTTTGCAGGATGAGATTCAGTACTTC
CDR3: CASSLQDEIQYF

V: TRBV11-1
D: TRBD2
J: TRBJ2-7
size: -
DNA: TGTGCCAGCAGCTTACTAGCGGTCTACGAGCAGTACTTC
CDR3: CASSLLAVYEQYF

V: TRBV7-8
D: -
J: TRBJ2-5
size: many
DNA: TGTGCCAGCAGCTTACGACAGGCGACAGAGACCCAGTACTTC
CDR3: CASSLRQATETQYF

V: TRBV15
D: -
J: TRBJ2-2
size: -
DNA: TGTGCCACCAGCAACCCAATTTCAGGGCCGAACACCGGGGAGCTGTTTTTT
CDR3: CATSNPISGPNTGELFF

V: TRBV6-1
D: -
J: TRBJ2-7
size: few
DNA: TGTGCCAGCAGTATGGGGGGAAGTAGTTACGAGCAGTACTTC
CDR3: CASSMGGSSYEQYF

V: TRBV11-1
D: -
J: TRBJ1-1
size: -
DNA: TGTGCCAGCAGCCCCCGTAGGGGGAATGAAGCTTTCTTT
CDR3: CASSPRRGNEAFF

V: TRBV28
D: TRBD1
J: TRBJ2-1
size: -
DNA: TGTGCCAGCATGGCAGGGGGCTCCTACAATGAGCAGTTCTTC
CDR3: CASMAGGSYNEQFF

V: TRBV7-2
D: TRBD2
J: TRBJ2-6
size: -
DNA: TGTGCCAGCAGCTTATACGTCGGGTTGCGACTAGCGGGAGGCGGTGGGGCCAACGTCCTGACTTTC
CDR3: CASSLYVGLRLAGGGGANVLTF

V: TRBV19
D: -
J: TRBJ1-2
size: many
DNA: TGTGCCAGTAGTATCCTTGGCAGAAACTATGGCTACACCTTC
CDR3: CASSILGRNYGYTF